This T cell receptor beta chain was obtained from a study of OX40 agonist ivuxolimab in advanced cancers. A note on the overall study: The costimulatory receptor OX40 (CD134) was targeted by ivuxolimab, a fully human IgG2 agonistic monoclonal antibody. Among the 50 to 55 dose-escalation patients, 19 had hepatocellular carcinoma, around 15 melanoma, 9 renal cell carcinoma and 9 head and neck cancer. Intravenous ivuxolimab was administered to patients every 2 weeks at six dose levels: 0.01, 0.1, 0.3, 1.5, 3 and 10 mg/kg. Patients were allowed to have had prior anti-PD-1, anti-PD-L1 or anti-CTLA-4 therapy, and 40% of the dose-escalation patients had previously received checkpoint inhibitors. The purpose of peripheral TCRbeta sequencing was to test whether ivuxolimab changed TCR sequence diversity and led to clonal T-cell expansion. Three dose-escalation patients achieved partial responses, one with hepatocellular carcinoma and two with cutaneous melanoma. The paper reports the monotherapy dose-escalation portion (N ≈ 52 patients) of the phase I ivuxolimab trial. In the dose-escalation cohort, over 65% of patients were male, and the mean age was approximately 64 years, with a range of roughly 20 to 85. What the work shows at the level of the full study, not this receptor alone: Low levels of normalized T-cell clonal expansion were also shown by some nonresponding patients. At doses of 0.1 to 3.0 mg/kg, clonal expansion of both CD4+ and CD8+ T cells in blood was seen between baseline and week 6. On average, CD8+ T cells showed more expanded clones than CD4+ T cells after ivuxolimab. The antigen specificity of the clonally expanded peripheral T cells was not determined. In the 0.1-3.0 mg/kg groups, partial responders were among the patients with the lowest normalized peripheral clonal expansion, particularly in CD8+ T cells.

Genomic DNA was isolated from the sorted cells so that the TCRbeta CDR3 region could be sequenced. The immunoSEQ Assay was used to sequence the TCRbeta CDR3 regions. The immuneACCESS repertoire file appears here via TCRdb, limited to in-frame rearrangements. These files lack a portion of the clones; in checked studies, under half of the deficit traces to unresolved V genes, and the cause of the others is not known. The sample includes some 66,000 clones, with around 89% observed a single time. The ten largest clones add up to approximately 0.6% of the sample. V is clipped by 4 bases and J by 5 bases, and the sequence between their germline boundaries is 11 bases long. Including cysteine and phenylalanine, the CDR3 has 13 amino acids. CDR3 DNA only is kept here, 39 bases in frame from base 1. The germline V gene encodes CDR1 MGHDK and CDR2 SYGVNS. Patients with a history of autoimmune disease or receiving systemic immunosuppression were excluded from the trial. Peripheral blood for TCR sequencing was collected from all dose cohorts at baseline, on cycle 4 day 1, and on cycle 7 day 1. The samples were taken from a phase I, first-in-human, multicenter, open-label dose-escalation trial of ivuxolimab. Adults with locally advanced or metastatic melanoma, renal cell, hepatocellular, or head and neck squamous cell carcinoma were enrolled in the trial. Before TCR sequencing, CD4+ and CD8+ T cells were separately sorted from peripheral blood.

As to this clone: Its antigen remains undetermined. The sample holds no much larger clone one base away, and base qualities are not on file.

This sequence was found in an adult with an advanced solid tumor such as melanoma, head and neck, liver or kidney cancer. The rearranged chain carries TRBV25-1 and TRBJ1-1, with no confident D gene call. Sequencing was performed on CD4+ or CD8+ T cells sorted from blood, taken in a trial of the OX40 agonist ivuxolimab. The CDR3 protein sequence reads: CASSGLGGTEAFF. The sequenced DNA: TGTGCCAGCAGTGGACTGGGCGGGACTGAAGCTTTCTTT.